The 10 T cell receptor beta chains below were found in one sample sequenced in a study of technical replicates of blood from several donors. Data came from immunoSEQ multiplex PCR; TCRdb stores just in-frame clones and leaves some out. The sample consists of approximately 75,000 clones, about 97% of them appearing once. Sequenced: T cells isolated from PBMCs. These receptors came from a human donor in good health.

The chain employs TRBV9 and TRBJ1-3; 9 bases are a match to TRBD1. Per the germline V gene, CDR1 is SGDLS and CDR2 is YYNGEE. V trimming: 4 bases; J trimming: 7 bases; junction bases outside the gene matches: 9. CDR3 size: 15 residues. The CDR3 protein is CASSRTGQGTNTIYF. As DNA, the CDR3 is TGTGCCAGCAGCAGGACGGGACAGGGCACCAACACCATATATTTT.

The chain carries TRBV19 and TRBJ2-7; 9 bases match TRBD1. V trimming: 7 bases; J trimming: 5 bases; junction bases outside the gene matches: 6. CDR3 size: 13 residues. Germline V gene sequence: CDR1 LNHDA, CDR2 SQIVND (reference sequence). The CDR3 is CASNPTGGHEQYF. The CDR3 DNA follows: TGTGCCAGTAATCCAACAGGGGGCCACGAGCAGTACTTC.

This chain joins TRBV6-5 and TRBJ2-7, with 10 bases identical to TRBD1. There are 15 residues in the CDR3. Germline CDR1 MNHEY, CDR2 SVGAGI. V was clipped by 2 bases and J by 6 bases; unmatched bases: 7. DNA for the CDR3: TGTGCCAGCAGTTACGGGACAGGGGCGTTAAGCGAGCAGTACTTC. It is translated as CASSYGTGALSEQYF.

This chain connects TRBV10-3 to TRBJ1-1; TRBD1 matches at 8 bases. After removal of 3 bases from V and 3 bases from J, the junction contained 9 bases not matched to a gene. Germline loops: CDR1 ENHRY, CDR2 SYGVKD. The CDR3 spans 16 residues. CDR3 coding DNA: TGTGCCATCAGTGAAAGGTTGACAGGGGAGCACACTGAAGCTTTCTTT. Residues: CAISERLTGEHTEAFF.

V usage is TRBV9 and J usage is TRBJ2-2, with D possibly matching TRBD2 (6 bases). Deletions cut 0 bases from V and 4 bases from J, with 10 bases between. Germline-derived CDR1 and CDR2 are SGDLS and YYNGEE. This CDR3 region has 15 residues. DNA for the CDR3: TGTGCCAGCAGCGTAGACGGGAGAAGCACCGGGGAGCTGTTTTTT. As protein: CASSVDGRSTGELFF.

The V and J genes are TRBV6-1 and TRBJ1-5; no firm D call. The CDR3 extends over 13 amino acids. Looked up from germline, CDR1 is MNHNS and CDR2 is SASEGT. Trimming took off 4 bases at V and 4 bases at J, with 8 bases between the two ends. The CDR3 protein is CASSGSPNQPQHF. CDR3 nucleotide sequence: TGTGCCAGCAGTGGAAGCCCAAATCAGCCCCAGCATTTT.

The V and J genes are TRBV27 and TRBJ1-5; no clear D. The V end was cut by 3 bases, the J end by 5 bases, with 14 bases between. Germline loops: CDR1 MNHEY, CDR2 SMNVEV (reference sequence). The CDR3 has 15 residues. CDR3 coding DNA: TGTGCCAGCAGTTTTAGTGTTGGGAGCGATCAGCCCCAGCATTTT. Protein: CASSFSVGSDQPQHF.

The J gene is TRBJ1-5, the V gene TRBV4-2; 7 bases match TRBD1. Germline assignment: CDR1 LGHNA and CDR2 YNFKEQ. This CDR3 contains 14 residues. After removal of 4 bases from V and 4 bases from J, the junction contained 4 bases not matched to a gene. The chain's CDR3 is CASSLGTVNQPQHF. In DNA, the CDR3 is TGTGCCAGCAGCCTTGGGACAGTGAATCAGCCCCAGCATTTT.

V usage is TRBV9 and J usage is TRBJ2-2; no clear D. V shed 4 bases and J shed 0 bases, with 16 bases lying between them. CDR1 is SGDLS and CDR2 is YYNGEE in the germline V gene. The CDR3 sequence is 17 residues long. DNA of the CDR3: TGTGCCAGCAGCATACCCGGTCAGCGCCCGAACACCGGGGAGCTGTTTTTT. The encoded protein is CASSIPGQRPNTGELFF.

The CDR3 sequence: CASSPQRNTIYF. CDR3 in DNA: TGTGCCAGCAGCCCCCAGCGCAACACCATATATTTT. The chain recombines TRBV11-2 with TRBJ1-3; unclear D gene. Per the germline V gene, CDR1 is SGHAT and CDR2 is FQNNGV. The V and J ends lost 5 bases and 7 bases respectively, with 9 bases between them. This CDR3 is built from 12 residues.